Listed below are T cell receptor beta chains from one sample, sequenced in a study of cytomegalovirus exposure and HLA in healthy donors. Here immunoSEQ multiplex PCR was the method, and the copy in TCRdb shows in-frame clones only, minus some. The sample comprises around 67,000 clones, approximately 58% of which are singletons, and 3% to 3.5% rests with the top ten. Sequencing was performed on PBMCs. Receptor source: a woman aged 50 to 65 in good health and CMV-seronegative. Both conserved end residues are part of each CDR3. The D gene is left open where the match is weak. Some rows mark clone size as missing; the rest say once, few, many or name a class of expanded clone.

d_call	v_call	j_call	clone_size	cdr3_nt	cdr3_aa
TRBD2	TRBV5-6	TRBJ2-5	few	TGTGCCAGCAGCTTGGGTCCAGGGAGGGAAGAGACCCAGTACTTC	CASSLGPGREETQYF
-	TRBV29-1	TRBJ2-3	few	TGCAGCTTGGAGACCCGACTGGAGGGCACAGATACGCAGTATTTT	CSLETRLEGTDTQYF
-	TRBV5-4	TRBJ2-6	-	TGTGCCAGCAGCTTGTTATCAGTGGCTTCTGGGGCCAACGTCCTGACTTTC	CASSLLSVASGANVLTF
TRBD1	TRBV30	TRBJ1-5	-	TGTGCCTGGACTGGGCCTCCGGGACAGGGGGCTTCGGGGAATCAGCCCCAGCATTTT	CAWTGPPGQGASGNQPQHF
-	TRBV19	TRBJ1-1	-	TGTGCCAGTAGTATAGGCGGGGGCAGCGGTGAAGCTTTCTTT	CASSIGGGSGEAFF
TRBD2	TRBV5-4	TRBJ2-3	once	TGTGCCAGCAGACAACTTTCTAGCGGCGCAGATACGCAGTATTTT	CASRQLSSGADTQYF
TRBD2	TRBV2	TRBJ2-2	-	TGTGCCAGCAGAGGTCGAGGACTAGCGGGACCAGGCGCGACCGGGGAGCTGTTTTTT	CASRGRGLAGPGATGELFF
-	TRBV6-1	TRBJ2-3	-	TGTGCCAGCGACGCTAGCAGAGGCACAGATACGCAGTATTTT	CASDASRGTDTQYF
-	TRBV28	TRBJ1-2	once	TGTGCCAGCAGTTCGGCGACAGGCGTATATGGCTACACCTTC	CASSSATGVYGYTF
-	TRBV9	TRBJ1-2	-	TGTGCCAGCAGCGTAGGTCAGGGGTACTATGGCTACACCTTC	CASSVGQGYYGYTF
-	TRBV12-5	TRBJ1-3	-	TGTGCTAGTGCCCCCTCGCTCGGCACCATATATTTT	CASAPSLGTIYF
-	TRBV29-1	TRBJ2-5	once	TGCAGCGTTGCCACTCTTTCAGAGACCCAGTACTTC	CSVATLSETQYF
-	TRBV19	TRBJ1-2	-	TGTGCCAGTAGTCGACAGAGCTTAGGGAACTATGGCTACACCTTC	CASSRQSLGNYGYTF
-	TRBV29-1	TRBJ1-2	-	TGCAGCGTTGATGCGCGGGGTTACTATGGCTACACCTTC	CSVDARGYYGYTF
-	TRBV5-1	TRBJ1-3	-	TGCGCCAGCAGCTTGGCCGGTTCTACGGTCCGAAACACCATATATTTT	CASSLAGSTVRNTIYF
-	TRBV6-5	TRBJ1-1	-	TGTGCCAGCAGTTACCCGGGGGTGAACACTGAAGCTTTCTTT	CASSYPGVNTEAFF
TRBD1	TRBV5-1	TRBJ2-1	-	TGCGCCAGCAGCCTCCTGGACAGGGCATACAATGAGCAGTTCTTC	CASSLLDRAYNEQFF
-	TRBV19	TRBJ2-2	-	TGTGCCAGTAGTCGGGCCCTGGCGGAGGTCACCGGGGAGCTGTTTTTT	CASSRALAEVTGELFF
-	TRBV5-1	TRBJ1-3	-	TGCGCCAGCAGCTTACAGGGAGCTATGGCTGGAAACACCATATATTTT	CASSLQGAMAGNTIYF
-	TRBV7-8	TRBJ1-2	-	TGTGCCAGCAGCCAGGCCTCCGGGATTTCTAATGGCTACACCTTC	CASSQASGISNGYTF
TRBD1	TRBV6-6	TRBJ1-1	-	TGTGCCAGCAGTTCCCCCGGACAGGGTAACACTGAAGCTTTCTTT	CASSSPGQGNTEAFF
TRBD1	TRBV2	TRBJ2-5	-	TGTGCCAGCAGTGGGACAGGGATTAGAGAGACCCAGTACTTC	CASSGTGIRETQYF
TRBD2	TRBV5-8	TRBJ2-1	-	TGTGCCAGCAACCGGGGTGGTAGCGGGAAGGACGAGTTCTTC	CASNRGGSGKDEFF
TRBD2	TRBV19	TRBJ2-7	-	TGTGCCAGTAGTAAGGGACTAGCGGGAGGGATAAGCTCCTACGAGCAGTACTTC	CASSKGLAGGISSYEQYF
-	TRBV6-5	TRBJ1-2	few	TGTGCCAGCAGTTATTGGCAGAACTATGGCTACACCTTC	CASSYWQNYGYTF
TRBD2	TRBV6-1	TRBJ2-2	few	TGTGCCACCAAGGGGCTAGCGGGAGTTGTCGGGGAGCTGTTTTTT	CATKGLAGVVGELFF
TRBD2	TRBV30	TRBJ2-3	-	TGTGCCTGGATTCGGGGAGGGAGCACAGATACGCAGTATTTT	CAWIRGGSTDTQYF
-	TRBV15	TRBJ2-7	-	TGTGCCACCAGCAGAGATCCGCAGGGTGGGTACGAGCAGTACTTC	CATSRDPQGGYEQYF
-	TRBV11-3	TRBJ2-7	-	TGTGCCAGCAGCTTAAGCGGTGACAACTACGAGCAGTACTTC	CASSLSGDNYEQYF
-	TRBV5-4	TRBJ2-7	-	TGTGCCAGCAGCTCGCGGGGCAGTACCTACGAGCAGTACTTC	CASSSRGSTYEQYF
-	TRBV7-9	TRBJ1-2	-	TGTGCCAGCAGCTTAGAGAACGCCGGCGGTTATGGCTACACCTTC	CASSLENAGGYGYTF
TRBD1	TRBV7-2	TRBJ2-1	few	TGTGCCAGCAGCTTCGACAGGGTCTACAATGAGCAGTTCTTC	CASSFDRVYNEQFF
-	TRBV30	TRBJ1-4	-	TGTGCCGCCCCCTGGAGGGTAGCAACTAATGAAAAACTGTTTTTT	CAAPWRVATNEKLFF
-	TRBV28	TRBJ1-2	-	TGTGCCAGCACCAACACCTTGTATGGCTACACCTTC	CASTNTLYGYTF
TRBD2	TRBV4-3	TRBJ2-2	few	TGCGCCAGCAGCCAAGAGAGTCTAACTAGCGGGAGGTATTTCCTCGGGGAGCTGTTTTTT	CASSQESLTSGRYFLGELFF
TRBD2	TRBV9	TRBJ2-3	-	TGTGCCAGCAGCGGGACTAGCGAGAGCACAGATACGCAGTATTTT	CASSGTSESTDTQYF
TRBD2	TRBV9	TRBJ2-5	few	TGTGCCAGCAGCGTAGGAGGAGGACTAGCGGAAGAGACCCAGTACTTC	CASSVGGGLAEETQYF
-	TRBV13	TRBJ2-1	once	TGTGCCAGCAGCTTGTCTTTGTCAGGCCTTGTAGATGAGCAGTTCTTC	CASSLSLSGLVDEQFF
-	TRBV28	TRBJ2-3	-	TGTGCCAGCAGTGAAGCCAACACAGATACGCAGTATTTT	CASSEANTDTQYF
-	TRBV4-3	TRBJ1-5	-	TGCGCCAGCAGCCAGGACAGTTACTTTAGCAATCAGCCCCAGCATTTT	CASSQDSYFSNQPQHF
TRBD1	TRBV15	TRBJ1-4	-	TGTGCCACCAGCAGGGCAGGGGGCGCGACTAATGAAAAACTGTTTTTT	CATSRAGGATNEKLFF
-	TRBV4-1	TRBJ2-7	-	TGCGCCAGCAGCCAAGATGGGCAGGGCTGGTACGAGCAGTACTTC	CASSQDGQGWYEQYF
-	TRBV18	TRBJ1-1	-	TGTGCCAGCTCCACCACGCTACAGACCACTGAAGCTTTCTTT	CASSTTLQTTEAFF
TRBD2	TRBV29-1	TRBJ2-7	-	TGCAGCGTTGTTGGCGGGAGGGTTCCGGACGAGCAGTACTTC	CSVVGGRVPDEQYF
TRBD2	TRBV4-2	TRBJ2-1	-	TGTGCCAGCAGCCTTACTAGCGGGAATTACAATGAGCAGTTCTTC	CASSLTSGNYNEQFF
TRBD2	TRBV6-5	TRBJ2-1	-	TGTGCCAGCAGTTACCGACTAGCGGGAGGGAATGAGCAGTTCTTC	CASSYRLAGGNEQFF
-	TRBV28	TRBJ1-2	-	TGTGCCAGCAAACCTCAGGGAGGGCTTACTAACTATGGCTACACCTTC	CASKPQGGLTNYGYTF
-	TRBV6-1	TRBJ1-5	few	TGTGCCAGCAGTCCACAGGGTAGCAATCAGCCCCAGCATTTT	CASSPQGSNQPQHF
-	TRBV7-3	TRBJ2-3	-	TGTGCCAGCAGCAAAACTAGGACAGATACGCAGTATTTT	CASSKTRTDTQYF
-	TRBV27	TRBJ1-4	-	TGTGCCAGCAGTTTACAGGGGAGAGGTGAAAAACTGTTTTTT	CASSLQGRGEKLFF
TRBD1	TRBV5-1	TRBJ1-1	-	TGCGCCAGCAGCTTTAGGACAGGGAGGTCTAACACTGAAGCTTTCTTT	CASSFRTGRSNTEAFF
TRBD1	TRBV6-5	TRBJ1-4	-	TGTGCCAGCAGTTGGGGACAGATAGATGAAAAACTGTTTTTT	CASSWGQIDEKLFF
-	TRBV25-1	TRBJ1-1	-	TGTGCCAGCAGTTGGACAGAGAACACTGAAGCTTTCTTT	CASSWTENTEAFF
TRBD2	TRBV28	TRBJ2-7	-	TGTGCCAGCAGTTCCCCCTTGGGTAGCGGGAGTGCCGAGCAGTACTTC	CASSSPLGSGSAEQYF
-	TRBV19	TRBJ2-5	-	TGTGCCAGTAGTACAGGAACGCGTGAGACCCAGTACTTC	CASSTGTRETQYF
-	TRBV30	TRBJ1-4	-	TGTGCCTGGGGAGGGTTCGATGGAGAAAAACTGTTTTTT	CAWGGFDGEKLFF
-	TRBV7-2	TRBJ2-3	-	TGTGCCAGCAGCCCGCTACTAGATTTCACAGATACGCAGTATTTT	CASSPLLDFTDTQYF